The next 19 T cell receptor beta chains were all read from a single sample in a study of blood T cell repertoires in COVID-19. The method was immunoSEQ multiplex PCR; TCRdb's version includes in-frame clones alone and lacks a portion of them. The data show fewer than 200,000 clones, 75% to 90% seen once. The sample taken for sequencing was peripheral blood. The receptors were sampled from a woman older than 75 with active or convalescent COVID-19.

The CDR3 loop reads CASSIARQAPYEQYF. In nucleotides, the CDR3 is TGTGCCAGTAGTATAGCCCGACAGGCCCCCTACGAGCAGTACTTC. The chain links TRBV19 to TRBJ2-7; tentative D call: TRBD1 (6 bases). V gave up 1 base and J gave up 2 bases, with 12 bases separating them. Germline CDR1 LNHDA, CDR2 SQIVND (reference sequence). The CDR3 covers 15 residues.

This clone was observed a handful of times. The chain carries TRBV6-5 and TRBJ1-4, with no clear D. From germline, CDR1 is MNHEY and CDR2 SVGAGI. With 8 bases removed from V and 8 bases from J, the gap between germline ends came to 9 bases. The CDR3 spans 11 residues. The CDR3 DNA is TGTGCCAGCGGATTACTAGAAAAACTGTTTTTT. Protein product: CASGLLEKLFF.

This sequence joins TRBV30 and TRBJ1-2; 8 bases agree with TRBD1. CDR1 GTSNPN and CDR2 SVGIG come from the germline V gene (reference sequence). The CDR3 spans 12 residues. V lost 7 bases to trimming and J lost 5 bases; unmatched junction nucleotides: 6. The CDR3 here is CASTRTGYGYTF. The CDR3, as DNA: TGTGCCTCGACGCGGACAGGGTATGGCTACACCTTC.

V usage is TRBV11-3 and J usage is TRBJ2-4; tentative D call: TRBD2 (6 bases). This CDR3 comprises 15 residues. The germline V gene has CDR1 SGHNT and CDR2 YENEEA. Trimming took off 1 base at V and 3 bases at J, with 10 bases between the two ends. CDR3: CASSLGREVKNIQYF. CDR3 nucleotides: TGTGCCAGCAGCTTAGGCAGGGAGGTCAAAAACATTCAGTACTTC.

The chain joins TRBV19 to TRBJ2-2; 9 bases are a match to TRBD2. Germline trimming cut 8 bases from V and 4 bases from J; bases unmatched to any gene: 8. Looked up from germline, CDR1 is LNHDA and CDR2 is SQIVND (reference sequence). The CDR3 covers 15 residues. CDR3 DNA: TGTGCCAGTGTTATCGCGGGGGGGCCCACCGGGGAGCTGTTTTTT. Protein sequence: CASVIAGGPTGELFF.

The chain links TRBV14 to TRBJ1-4; 7 nucleotides match TRBD1. The germline V gene has CDR1 SGHDN and CDR2 FVKESK. Trimming cost V 7 bases and J 6 bases; bases outside gene matches: 5. The CDR3 runs 13 residues. The CDR3 protein is CASTRQGDEKLFF. The CDR3 DNA follows: TGTGCCAGCACCCGACAGGGCGATGAAAAACTGTTTTTT.

The rearrangement joins TRBV9 to TRBJ1-2, with D maybe TRBD1 (6 bases). CDR1 is SGDLS, CDR2 YYNGEE, per germline. V was trimmed by 0 bases and J by 1 base, leaving 10 bases between them. There are 15 residues in the CDR3. The CDR3 DNA is TGTGCCAGCAGCGTAGGACAGGTCGTTAACTATGGCTACACCTTC. Its translation: CASSVGQVVNYGYTF.

The chain links TRBV3-1 (or the pseudogene TRBV3-2) to TRBJ1-1; D not certain. This CDR3 is 14 amino acids long. Germline V gene lookup returns CDR1 LGHDT and CDR2 YNNKEL (reference sequence). Trimming stripped 2 bases from V and 6 bases from J, with 13 bases between. CDR3 in DNA: TGTGCCAGCAGCCAATCGGGTGGCGCCGCTGAAGCTTTCTTT. This codes for CASSQSGGAAEAFF.

This chain links TRBV5-1 with TRBJ2-7; a possible D gene is TRBD1 (6 bases). Trimming left V 0 bases short and J 6 bases short, with 10 bases between. The length of the CDR3 is 13 residues. CDR1 is SGHRS and CDR2 is YFSETQ in the germline V gene. CDR3 amino acids: CASSLGDTSEQYF. In DNA, the CDR3 is TGCGCCAGCAGCTTGGGGGACACATCCGAGCAGTACTTC.

The chain employs TRBV25-1 and TRBJ1-3, with a tentative D call TRBD1 (5 bases). Germline values: CDR1 MGHDK, CDR2 SYGVNS. The CDR3 sequence is 15 residues long. The ends were cut back, 2 bases at V and 0 bases at J, with 8 bases in the middle. The CDR3 DNA reads TGTGCCAGCAGTGAAGGGGGGAGCTCTGGAAACACCATATATTTT. Protein product: CASSEGGSSGNTIYF.

This clone was detected ten times or more. The chain uses TRBV7-2 and TRBJ1-2; D is possibly TRBD1 (6 bases). CDR1 SGHTA and CDR2 FQGNSA come from the germline V gene. The germline V and J ends were trimmed by 5 bases and 14 bases, with 21 bases remaining between them. CDR3 size: 13 residues. CDR3 amino acids: CASSAMAGGAGTF. CDR3 bases: TGTGCCAGCAGCGCCATGGCTGGGGGGGCCGGGACCTTC.

The chain couples TRBV3-1 (or the pseudogene TRBV3-2) to TRBJ2-1, with D possibly matching TRBD2 (6 bases). Germline CDR1 reads LGHDT; CDR2 reads YNNKEL (reference sequence). V lost 3 bases and J 7 bases, leaving 19 bases between the germline ends. The CDR3 totals 16 residues. This chain's CDR3 is CASSQYLGLTGNEQFF. The CDR3 DNA is TGTGCCAGCAGCCAGTACCTAGGACTAACGGGGAATGAGCAGTTCTTC.

The chain carries TRBV19 and TRBJ1-2; 7 bases match TRBD1. V shed 5 bases and J 5 bases; nucleotides not matched to a gene: 2. CDR3 length: 12 residues. Germline CDR1 LNHDA, CDR2 SQIVND (reference sequence). The CDR3 sequence is CASSSTGYGYTF. The CDR3, as DNA: TGTGCCAGTAGTTCGACAGGGTATGGCTACACCTTC.

CDR3 DNA sequence: TGCGCCAGCGGGGCAGGAGCGATGTACGAGCAGTACTTC. This translates into CASGAGAMYEQYF. The chain recombines TRBV10-2 with TRBJ2-7; weak D call: TRBD1 (5 bases). CDR3 length: 13 amino acids. CDR1 and CDR2 from the germline V gene are WSHSY and SAAADI. V was pared by 8 bases and J by 4 bases, with 15 bases between.

This chain connects TRBV9 to TRBJ1-2; 9 nucleotides agree with TRBD1. Germline V gene sequence: CDR1 SGDLS, CDR2 YYNGEE. Germline trimming cut 1 base from V and 6 bases from J; bases unmatched to any gene: 4. CDR3 length: 14 residues. The CDR3 sequence: CASSVTGGSHGYTF. CDR3 sequence (DNA): TGTGCCAGCAGCGTAACAGGGGGCTCCCATGGCTACACCTTC.

This clone was observed a single time. CDR3 region: CASSLEGEEQYF. The CDR3 nucleotides read TGCGCCAGCAGCTTGGAGGGGGAGGAGCAGTACTTC. The V call is TRBV5-1, the J call TRBJ2-7, with D possibly being TRBD1 (6 bases). V lost 0 bases, J lost 7 bases, and 8 bases lay in between. The CDR3 loop spans 12 amino acids. Germline V CDR1 and CDR2: SGHRS, YFSETQ. The whole variable domain, filled in from reference TRBV5-1 and TRBJ2-7, reads KAGVTQTPRYLIKTRGQQVTLSCSPISGHRSVSWYQQTPGQGLQFLFEYFSETQRNKGNFPGRFSGRQFSNSRSEMNVSTLELGDSALYLCASSLEGEEQYFGPGTRLTVT.

The chain combines TRBV7-2 with TRBJ1-4; D perhaps matches TRBD1 (6 bases). CDR3 size: 15 residues. From germline, CDR1 is SGHTA and CDR2 FQGNSA. Trimming pared 6 bases from V and 5 bases from J, leaving 16 bases between. Here the CDR3 reads CASSPHTGPNEKLFF. The CDR3 DNA reads TGTGCCAGCAGTCCCCACACAGGGCCGAATGAAAAACTGTTTTTT.

This chain uses TRBV6-6 with TRBJ1-4, with 10 bases that match TRBD1. This CDR3 has 14 residues. V lost 6 bases to trimming and J lost 6 bases; unmatched junction nucleotides: 4. Germline CDR1 MNHNY, CDR2 SVGAGI (reference sequence). The CDR3 DNA reads TGTGCCAGCAGAGGGGGGACAGGGGATGAAAAACTGTTTTTT. Residues: CASRGGTGDEKLFF.

There are a few counts of this clone. V gene TRBV7-8 combines with J gene TRBJ1-1, with 7 bases fitting TRBD1. The CDR3 has 16 amino acids. Germline V gene data show CDR1 as SGHVS and CDR2 as FQNEAQ. The V and J ends lost 5 bases and 2 bases, in that order; junction bases with no gene match: 11. The CDR3 nucleotides read TGTGCCAGCAGCCCGACAGGGATAGGCCTCAACACTGAAGCTTTCTTT. Translation: CASSPTGIGLNTEAFF.